Below are 26 T cell receptor beta chains sequenced from a single sample in a study of OX40 agonist ivuxolimab in advanced cancers. The library was prepared using the immunoSEQ multiplex PCR assay. This immuneACCESS table, as held by TCRdb, lists in-frame sequences with V and J called but not all clones. Of the missing ones, under half trace to an unresolved V gene in checked studies; the others have no known cause. The sample records nearly 80,000 clones, 84% of which are singletons. The ten largest account for around 25% of the sample. The sequencing used CD4+ or CD8+ T cells sorted from blood, collected in a trial of the OX40 agonist ivuxolimab. The receptor source for this set is an adult with an advanced solid tumor such as melanoma, head and neck, liver or kidney cancer.

This clone was seen a single time. The rearrangement links TRBV4-1 to TRBJ2-3; the D gene is possibly TRBD2 (6 bases). The V end lost 1 base, the J end lost 0 bases, and 11 bases lay between the germline ends. Germline lookup yields CDR1 MGHRA and CDR2 YSYEKL. This CDR3 has 16 amino acids. In DNA form, the CDR3 reads TGCGCCAGCAGCCAAGGCCAGGGACTGAGCACAGATACGCAGTATTTT. This sequence encodes CASSQGQGLSTDTQYF.

The chain is built from TRBV30 and TRBJ2-7; possibly TRBD2 for D (7 bases). CDR3 length equals 15 residues. The germline CDR1 and CDR2 sequences are GTSNPN and SVGIG (reference sequence). V dropped 2 bases and J dropped 5 bases, with 19 bases sitting between them. As DNA, the CDR3 is TGTGCCTGGAGTTCCTTTCTCGCGGGGGCCCACGAGCAGTACTTC. It encodes CAWSSFLAGAHEQYF.

The chain is built from TRBV10-1 and TRBJ2-5, with D uncertain. The V end was cut by 0 bases, the J end by 7 bases, with 12 bases between. Germline lookup yields CDR1 WNHNN and CDR2 SYGVQD (reference sequence). This CDR3 contains 14 residues. The CDR3 DNA reads as TGCGCCAGCAGTGAGTCGGGCTCCCCAGGGACCCAGTACTTC. Translated, it gives CASSESGSPGTQYF.

The chain uses TRBV27 and TRBJ2-7, with a possible D match to TRBD1 (5 bases). Germline assignment: CDR1 MNHEY and CDR2 SMNVEV (reference sequence). Between the trimmed V and J ends, which lost 2 bases and 7 bases, there was a span of 12 bases. CDR3 length equals 13 residues. CDR3 bases: TGTGCCAGCAGTTTACAAGGGGCCGGGGAGCAGTACTTC. It translates to CASSLQGAGEQYF.

This clone appeared once. This chain links TRBV19 with TRBJ1-4; unclear D gene. V dropped 4 bases and J dropped 0 bases, with 9 bases sitting between them. Germline V CDR1 and CDR2: LNHDA, SQIVND (reference sequence). The CDR3 loop spans 15 amino acids. CDR3 DNA sequence: TGTGCCAGTAGTAACCGACACGCAACTAATGAAAAACTGTTTTTT. Translation: CASSNRHATNEKLFF.

The chain recombines TRBV6-1 with TRBJ2-7; D uncertain. Germline V CDR1 and CDR2: MNHNS, SASEGT. This CDR3 contains 11 residues. V was shortened by 7 bases and J by 3 bases, with 7 bases between the two germline ends. The DNA for the CDR3 is TGTGCCAGCACCAATAACTACGAGCAGTACTTC. This sequence encodes CASTNNYEQYF.

The V call is TRBV2, the J call TRBJ1-3; 11 bases map to TRBD1. There are 16 residues in the CDR3. Germline-derived CDR1 and CDR2 are SNHLY and FYNNEI. V was clipped by 6 bases and J by 2 bases; unmatched bases: 6. The DNA of the CDR3 is TGTGCCAGCAGCCCCGGACAGGGGGCGCCTGGAAACACCATATATTTT. Protein product: CASSPGQGAPGNTIYF.

Details on this clone: The identical CDR3 is also encoded by other nucleotide sequences in the sample. V gene TRBV7-9 combines with J gene TRBJ1-1; no definite D call. The CDR3 length is 13 residues. Trimming stripped 5 bases from V and 4 bases from J, with 11 bases between. Germline V gives CDR1 SEHNR, CDR2 FQNEAQ (reference sequence). The CDR3, as DNA: TGTGCCAGCAGCCCCGAAGTTGGCACTGAAGCTTTCTTT. Its translation is CASSPEVGTEAFF.

V and J are TRBV6-1 and TRBJ2-4; TRBD1 matches at 8 bases. Germline V lookup: CDR1 MNHNS, CDR2 SASEGT. This CDR3 is built from 15 residues. Germline trimming cut 5 bases from V and 3 bases from J; bases unmatched to any gene: 6. The CDR3 here is CASSQSTGGKNIQYF. The CDR3 DNA follows: TGTGCCAGCAGTCAGTCAACAGGGGGCAAAAACATTCAGTACTTC.

The CDR3 nucleotides are TGTGCCAGCGCCCCGGGACAGGGGGCGCAGTTCTTC. It codes for CASAPGQGAQFF. The rearrangement uses TRBV6-6 and TRBJ2-1; 12 bases fit TRBD1. Germline-derived CDR1 and CDR2 are MNHNY and SVGAGI (reference sequence). V was pared by 8 bases and J by 12 bases, with 5 bases of the junction left unmatched. This CDR3 comprises 12 residues.

The chain joins TRBV27 to TRBJ1-2; TRBD1 matches 7 bases. CDR1 MNHEY and CDR2 SMNVEV come from the germline V gene (reference sequence). CDR3 length: 17 residues. The V segment lost 0 bases and the J segment 6 bases; nucleotides outside the gene matches: 13. CDR3 region: CASSLSPRDSFTDGYTF. The CDR3 region has the DNA TGTGCCAGCAGTTTATCTCCCCGGGACAGTTTCACGGATGGCTACACCTTC.

The chain joins TRBV15 to TRBJ2-5; no definite D call. Germline V gene data show CDR1 as LNHNV and CDR2 as YYDKDF (reference sequence). Trimming shortened V by 0 bases and J by 2 bases, and 13 bases separated the two germline ends. CDR3 length: 16 amino acids. The CDR3 spells CATSRDSVGTQETQYF. The CDR3 bases are TGTGCCACCAGCAGAGATTCAGTAGGAACTCAAGAGACCCAGTACTTC.

The chain carries TRBV11-2 and TRBJ2-6; tentative D call: TRBD2 (6 bases). V dropped 6 bases and J dropped 1 base, with 19 bases sitting between them. Germline-derived CDR1 and CDR2 are SGHAT and FQNNGV. The CDR3 is made up of 18 amino acids. CDR3 sequence reads: CASRPRSRRGSGANVLTF. CDR3 DNA sequence: TGTGCCAGCAGGCCCCGAAGCAGGAGGGGATCTGGGGCCAACGTCCTGACTTTC.

This rearrangement joins TRBV28 to TRBJ1-5; 7 bases fit TRBD1. This CDR3 contains 15 residues. The germline V gene encodes CDR1 MDHEN and CDR2 SYDVKM. The trim removed 8 bases at V and 2 bases at J, leaving 9 bases unmatched. The CDR3 bases are TGTGCCAGCTTGCAGAGGGGGCTGGGCAATCAGCCCCAGCATTTT. Protein: CASLQRGLGNQPQHF.

The chain has TRBV27 and TRBJ2-2, with D perhaps matching TRBD1 (6 bases). This CDR3 region has 16 residues. Germline loops: CDR1 MNHEY, CDR2 SMNVEV (reference sequence). The germline V and J ends were trimmed by 4 bases and 2 bases, with 14 bases remaining between them. CDR3 amino acids: CASSSLAGTNTGELFF. CDR3 DNA: TGTGCCAGCAGTTCCCTAGCCGGGACAAACACCGGGGAGCTGTTTTTT.

The gene calls are TRBV2 and TRBJ2-5; tentatively, D is TRBD1 (5 bases). The CDR3 contains 15 residues. Germline V gives CDR1 SNHLY, CDR2 FYNNEI. Trimming removed 6 bases at V and 0 bases at J, with 14 bases between. The CDR3 DNA is TGTGCCAGCAGGGCCCTAGGGGTGGACCAAGAGACCCAGTACTTC. Residues: CASRALGVDQETQYF.

The genes are TRBV9 and TRBJ2-1; possibly TRBD1 for D (5 bases). Trimming removed 3 bases from V and 8 bases from J, with 18 bases in between. Germline CDR1 reads SGDLS; CDR2 reads YYNGEE. CDR3 size: 15 residues. The CDR3 DNA sequence: TGTGCCAGCAGCGGTGGGGCTGGTATGGTCGATGAGCAGTTCTTC. This translates into CASSGGAGMVDEQFF.

Notes on this clone: With a much larger clone just one base away, this may be a read error. The V gene is TRBV4-1, the J gene TRBJ2-7; no definite D call. Germline V lookup: CDR1 MGHRA, CDR2 YSYEKL. Trimming stripped 6 bases from V and 4 bases from J, with 7 bases between. The CDR3 has 11 amino acids. The CDR3 loop is CASSKGYEQYF. For the CDR3, the DNA is TGCGCCAGCAGTAAGGGTTACGAGCAGTACTTC.

This clone came up once. The rearrangement joins TRBV5-4 to TRBJ2-5; D is possibly TRBD1 (5 bases). V lost 4 bases to trimming and J lost 4 bases, with 14 bases between them. The V gene's germline CDR1 is SGHNT and CDR2 YYREEE (reference sequence). This CDR3 has 14 amino acids. CDR3 DNA sequence: TGTGCCAGCAGCGCAAGACAGTCGGGAGAGACCCAGTACTTC. Encoded protein: CASSARQSGETQYF.

The chain couples TRBV6-1 to TRBJ2-1; 8 nucleotides agree with TRBD2. This CDR3 has 19 amino acids. Germline V CDR1 and CDR2: MNHNS, SASEGT. Trimming cost V 3 bases and J 2 bases; bases outside gene matches: 15. CDR3 residues: CASSDRPSGLNPAYNEQFF. CDR3 in DNA: TGTGCCAGCAGTGATAGGCCTAGCGGGTTGAATCCCGCCTACAATGAGCAGTTCTTC.

This clone ranks as medium-sized. V usage is TRBV10-3 and J usage is TRBJ1-2, with 8 nucleotides matching TRBD1. J was trimmed by 2 bases and V by 0 bases; bases with no gene match: 8. Germline-derived CDR1 and CDR2 are ENHRY and SYGVKD. The CDR3 loop spans 17 amino acids. Written as DNA, the CDR3 is TGTGCCATCAGTGAGTCTATGAGTGGACAGGGAAACTATGGCTACACCTTC. Translating it yields CAISESMSGQGNYGYTF.

The chain couples TRBV4-2 to TRBJ2-3; the D gene is possibly TRBD1 (6 bases). The V end lost 0 bases, the J end lost 2 bases, and 9 bases lay between the germline ends. This CDR3 has 15 amino acids. From germline, CDR1 is LGHNA and CDR2 YNFKEQ. Written as DNA, the CDR3 is TGTGCCAGCAGCCAAGAAGGACAGCCCACAGATACGCAGTATTTT. This codes for CASSQEGQPTDTQYF.

This chain connects TRBV6-5 to TRBJ2-5; D unresolved. This CDR3 spans 13 amino acids. From germline, CDR1 is MNHEY and CDR2 SVGAGI. Trimming left V 6 bases short and J 1 base short, with 9 bases between. CDR3 DNA sequence: TGTGCCAGCAGCCACGGGCCCCAAGAGACCCAGTACTTC. It is translated as CASSHGPQETQYF.

In its sample, this clone was seen once. The chain carries TRBV6-1 and TRBJ1-6; D unresolved. Germline V gene data show CDR1 as MNHNS and CDR2 as SASEGT. Trimming cost V 6 bases and J 7 bases, with 13 bases left between them. This CDR3 is 14 amino acids long. In DNA, the CDR3 is TGTGCCAGCAGGATCGAGATCCTAAATTCACCCCTCCACTTT. Its protein product is CASRIEILNSPLHF.

This chain joins TRBV11-2 and TRBJ1-5; D is unresolved. Germline V lookup: CDR1 SGHAT, CDR2 FQNNGV. Trimming removed 1 base from V and 4 bases from J, with 8 bases in between. This CDR3 has 14 residues. The CDR3 nucleotides are TGTGCCAGCAGCTTAGTAGGCGAAAATCAGCCCCAGCATTTT. Translation: CASSLVGENQPQHF.

The chain combines TRBV4-2 with TRBJ2-1; 8 bases match TRBD2. This CDR3 comprises 17 residues. CDR1 and CDR2 from the germline V gene are LGHNA and YNFKEQ. V shed 1 base, J shed 3 bases, and the junction held 8 bases outside the gene matches. CDR3 region: CASSQGLGTSDYNEQFF. The CDR3 DNA reads as TGTGCCAGCAGCCAAGGTCTGGGGACTAGTGACTACAATGAGCAGTTCTTC.